This T cell receptor beta chain emerged from a study of blood T cell repertoires in COVID-19. Whole-study context: Acute and convalescent COVID-19 samples came from the United States, Italy and Spain. In each case, the material was cDNA or gDNA derived from T cells, B-cell-depleted T cells, or PBMCs.

The CDR3 consists of 13 residues. Germline assignment: CDR1 GTSNPN and CDR2 SVGIG (reference sequence). Trimming removed 4 bases at V and 1 base at J, with 10 bases between. Data came from immunoSEQ multiplex PCR; TCRdb stores just in-frame clones and leaves some out. Of around 250,000 clones listed, approximately 83% are singletons. Material: peripheral blood. The TCR sequence derives from a man between 50 and 59 years old with active or convalescent COVID-19. The V gene is TRBV30, the J gene TRBJ1-1; D gene unclear. The CDR3 reads CAWTSRGNTEAFF. CDR3 nucleotide sequence: TGTGCCTGGACCTCACGGGGGAACACTGAAGCTTTCTTT.